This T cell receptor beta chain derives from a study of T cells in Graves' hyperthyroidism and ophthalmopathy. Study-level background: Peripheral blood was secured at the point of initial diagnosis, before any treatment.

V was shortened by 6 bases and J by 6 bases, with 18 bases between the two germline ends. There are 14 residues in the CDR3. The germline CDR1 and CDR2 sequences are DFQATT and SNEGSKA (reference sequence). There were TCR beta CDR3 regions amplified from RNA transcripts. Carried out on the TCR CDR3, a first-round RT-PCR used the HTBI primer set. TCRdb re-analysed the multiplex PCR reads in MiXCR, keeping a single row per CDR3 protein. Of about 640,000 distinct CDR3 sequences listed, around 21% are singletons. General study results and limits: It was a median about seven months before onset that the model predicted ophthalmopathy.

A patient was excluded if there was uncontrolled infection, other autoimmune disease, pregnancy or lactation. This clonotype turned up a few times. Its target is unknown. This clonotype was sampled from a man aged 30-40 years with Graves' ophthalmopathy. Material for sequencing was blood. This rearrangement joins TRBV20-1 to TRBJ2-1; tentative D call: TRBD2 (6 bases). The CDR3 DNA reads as TGCAGTGCCTCACGGCGGGAAAAGTCCAATGAGCAGTTCTTC. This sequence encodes CSASRREKSNEQFF.